This section outlines one T cell receptor (beta chain) sequence together with its context. Trimming left V 5 bases short and J 3 bases short, with 20 bases between. CDR3 length: 16 residues. Per germline, CDR1 LGHDT and CDR2 YNNKEL (reference sequence). The sample comes from a study of blood T cell repertoires in COVID-19. Study summary: PBMCs, B-cell-depleted T cells, or T cells were the source of the cDNA or gDNA that made up the material.

This table comes from immunoSEQ multiplex PCR, and its TCRdb copy is limited to in-frame clones, with some not included. The sample lists around 56,000 clones; roughly 86% were seen once. The source of this sequence is a man in his sixties with active or convalescent COVID-19. Sample: peripheral blood. V and J are TRBV3-1 (or the pseudogene TRBV3-2) and TRBJ2-7, with D possibly being TRBD2 (5 bases). The CDR3 region is CASSTRPWRRFYEQYF. DNA of the CDR3: TGTGCCAGCAGCACCCGTCCATGGCGGAGGTTCTACGAGCAGTACTTC.